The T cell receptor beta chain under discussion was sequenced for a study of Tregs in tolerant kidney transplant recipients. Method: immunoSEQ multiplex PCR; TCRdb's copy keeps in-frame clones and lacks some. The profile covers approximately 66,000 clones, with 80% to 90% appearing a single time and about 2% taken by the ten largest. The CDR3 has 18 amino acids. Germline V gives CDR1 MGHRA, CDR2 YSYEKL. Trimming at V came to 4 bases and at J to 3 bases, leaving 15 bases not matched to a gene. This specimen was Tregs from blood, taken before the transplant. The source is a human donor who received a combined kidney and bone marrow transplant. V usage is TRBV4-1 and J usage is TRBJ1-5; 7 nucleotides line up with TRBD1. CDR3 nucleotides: TGCGCCAGCAGCCCCCGGGTAGATCTCGGGACAGTCAATCAGCCCCAGCATTTT. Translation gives CASSPRVDLGTVNQPQHF.